The clone carrying this T cell receptor beta chain was seen a few times. The sample belongs to a study of blood T cell repertoires in COVID-19. The assay was immunoSEQ multiplex PCR, and TCRdb's table has in-frame clones only and misses some. The data show more than 200,000 clones, under 90% seen once. Trimming pared 8 bases from V and 0 bases from J, leaving 13 bases between. This CDR3 is built from 14 residues. Germline V gene data show CDR1 as SGHVS and CDR2 as FQNEAQ. Participants were placed into cohorts based on the clinical history they reported. This receptor was obtained from a woman aged 25 to 39 with acute COVID-19. Sequences were obtained from PBMCs or T cells enriched from blood (not recorded which). The rearrangement joins TRBV7-8 to TRBJ1-2; D unresolved. The CDR3 loop reads CASRSSGTNYGYTF. The CDR3 bases are TGTGCCAGCCGATCGAGCGGGACTAACTATGGCTACACCTTC.